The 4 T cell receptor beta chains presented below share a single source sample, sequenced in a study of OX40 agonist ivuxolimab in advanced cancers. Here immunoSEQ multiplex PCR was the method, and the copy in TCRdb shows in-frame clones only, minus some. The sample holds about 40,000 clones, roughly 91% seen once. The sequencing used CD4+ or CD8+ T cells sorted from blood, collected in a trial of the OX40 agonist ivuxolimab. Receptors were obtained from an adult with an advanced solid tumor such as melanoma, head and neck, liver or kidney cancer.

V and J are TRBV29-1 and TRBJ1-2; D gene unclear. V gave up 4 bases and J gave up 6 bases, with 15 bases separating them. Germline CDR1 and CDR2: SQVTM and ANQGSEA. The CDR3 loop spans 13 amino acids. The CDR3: CSVGPQRNHGYTF. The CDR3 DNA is TGCAGCGTTGGTCCGCAGCGTAATCATGGCTACACCTTC.

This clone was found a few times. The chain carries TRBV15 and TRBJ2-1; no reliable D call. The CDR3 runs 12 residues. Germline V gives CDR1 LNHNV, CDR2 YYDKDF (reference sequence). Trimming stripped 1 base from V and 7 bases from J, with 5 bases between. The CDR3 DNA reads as TGTGCCACCAGCAGAGCACGAAATGAGCAGTTCTTC. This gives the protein CATSRARNEQFF.

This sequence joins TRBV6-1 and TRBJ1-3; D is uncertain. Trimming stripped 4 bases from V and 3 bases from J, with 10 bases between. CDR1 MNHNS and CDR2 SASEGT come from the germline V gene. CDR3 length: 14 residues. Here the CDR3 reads CASSVTSLGNTIYF. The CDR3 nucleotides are TGTGCCAGCAGTGTCACGTCCCTTGGAAACACCATATATTTT.

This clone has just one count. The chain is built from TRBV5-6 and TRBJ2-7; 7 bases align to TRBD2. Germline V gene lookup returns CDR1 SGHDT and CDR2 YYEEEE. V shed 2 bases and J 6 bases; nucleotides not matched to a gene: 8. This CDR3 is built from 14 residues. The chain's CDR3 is CASSFWAGVSEQYF. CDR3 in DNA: TGTGCCAGCAGCTTTTGGGCGGGAGTTAGCGAGCAGTACTTC.